Presented here are 15 T cell receptor beta chains from one specimen sequenced in a study of shared clonotypes between healthy human individuals. TCRdb keeps only in-frame clones here, not all; method: immunoSEQ multiplex PCR. The data show a few million clones, just under 95% seen once. Naive-designated CD8 cells lacked CD45RO, were positively enriched for CCR7, and omitted terminally differentiated effector memory CD45RA+ cells. The sequenced material came from naive CD8+ T cells from PBMCs. The receptors come from a man in his late teens or twenties in good health. Some clones in this sample may be carry-over from other donors' samples.

J is TRBJ2-2 and V is TRBV7-2; D could derive from TRBD1 or TRBD2 (5 bases each). V was pared by 3 bases and J by 3 bases, with 17 bases between. From germline, CDR1 is SGHTA and CDR2 FQGNSA. This CDR3 contains 17 residues. CDR3 protein: CASSFDRGGPHTGELFF. The CDR3 coding sequence is TGTGCCAGCAGCTTCGATCGGGGCGGACCTCACACCGGGGAGCTGTTTTTT.

The chain carries TRBV13 and TRBJ2-3; 8 bases match TRBD1. The CDR3 is 18 amino acids. Germline CDR1 and CDR2: PRHDT and FYEKMQ (reference sequence). With 4 bases clipped from V and 3 bases from J, the junction kept 15 bases outside the gene matches. CDR3 amino acids: CASSSGTGSRRETDTQYF. The CDR3 DNA sequence: TGTGCCAGCAGCTCCGGGACAGGATCCCGACGAGAGACAGATACGCAGTATTTT.

This chain joins TRBV28 and TRBJ1-1, with a possible D match to TRBD1 (6 bases). Germline loops: CDR1 MDHEN, CDR2 SYDVKM. The CDR3 contains 15 residues. V was shortened by 1 base and J by 4 bases, with 13 bases between the two germline ends. DNA for the CDR3: TGTGCCAGCAGTTTATACTCCAGGGGTGGCACTGAAGCTTTCTTT. Amino acids: CASSLYSRGGTEAFF.

The V call is TRBV27, the J call TRBJ1-4; tentative D call: TRBD1 (5 bases). The V end lost 9 bases, the J end lost 7 bases, and 9 bases lay between the germline ends. The CDR3 length is 11 residues. The V gene's germline CDR1 is MNHEY and CDR2 SMNVEV (reference sequence). The CDR3 DNA is TGTGCCAGTTGGGGGGGTGAAAAACTGTTTTTT. Protein product: CASWGGEKLFF. Full variable domain (missing parts from reference TRBV27 and TRBJ1-4): EAQVTQNPRYLITVTGKKLTVTCSQNMNHEYMSWYRQDPGLGLRQIYYSMNVEVTDKGDVPEGYKVSRKEKRNFPLILESPSPNQTSLYFCASWGGEKLFFGSGTQLSVL.

V gene TRBV28 combines with J gene TRBJ2-5; D remains unclear. CDR3 length: 14 residues. Germline CDR1 and CDR2: MDHEN and SYDVKM. V was cut by 4 bases and J by 4 bases, with 13 bases left in between. CDR3 in amino acids: CASSSPLGSETQYF. CDR3 in DNA: TGTGCCAGCAGTTCCCCCCTAGGGTCAGAGACCCAGTACTTC.

The chain uses TRBV7-2 and TRBJ2-7; unclear D gene. The germline gives CDR1 SGHTA, CDR2 FQGNSA. V dropped 1 base and J dropped 1 base, with 17 bases sitting between them. The length of the CDR3 is 17 residues. The CDR3 is CASSLDIGRRISYEQYF. CDR3 coding DNA: TGTGCCAGCAGCTTAGATATCGGCAGGAGAATTTCCTACGAGCAGTACTTC.

J is TRBJ2-1 and V is TRBV4-1; D is undetermined. With 0 bases removed from V and 3 bases from J, the gap between germline ends came to 6 bases. Per the germline V gene, CDR1 is MGHRA and CDR2 is YSYEKL. The CDR3 sequence is 14 residues long. The CDR3 DNA reads as TGCGCCAGCAGCCAAGATGCAGGCTACAATGAGCAGTTCTTC. Protein product: CASSQDAGYNEQFF.

The rearrangement links TRBV5-6 to TRBJ2-3; D gene unclear. Trimming shortened V by 0 bases and J by 5 bases, and 13 bases separated the two germline ends. Germline lookup yields CDR1 SGHDT and CDR2 YYEEEE. The CDR3 loop spans 15 amino acids. DNA of the CDR3: TGTGCCAGCAGCTTGGAGATGGAGAAGGGAGATACGCAGTATTTT. As protein: CASSLEMEKGDTQYF.

This clone was seen a few times. In the same sample, other DNA sequences code for this CDR3. The rearrangement uses TRBV10-3 and TRBJ1-1; D gene uncertain. The CDR3 is made up of 13 amino acids. V was pared by 4 bases and J by 2 bases, with 8 bases between. CDR1 is ENHRY and CDR2 is SYGVKD in the germline V gene. The CDR3 loop reads CAISAGVNTEAFF. The CDR3, as DNA: TGTGCCATCAGTGCAGGCGTCAACACTGAAGCTTTCTTT.

The genes are TRBV6-5 and TRBJ2-5; TRBD1 matches at 9 bases. Germline CDR1 reads MNHEY; CDR2 reads SVGAGI. CDR3 length equals 13 residues. Trimming cost V 6 bases and J 5 bases; bases outside gene matches: 4. The CDR3 reads CASRNDRGETQYF. The CDR3 bases are TGTGCCAGCAGGAACGACAGGGGGGAGACCCAGTACTTC.

The chain is built from TRBV27 and TRBJ1-1; tentative D call: TRBD1 (5 bases). CDR3 length: 15 residues. V was clipped by 5 bases and J by 1 base, with 14 bases between them. In germline, CDR1 is MNHEY, CDR2 SMNVEV (reference sequence). CDR3 in amino acids: CASSLATGGNTEAFF. CDR3 in DNA: TGTGCCAGCAGTCTAGCAACGGGGGGGAACACTGAAGCTTTCTTT.

A note on this clone: Additional DNA sequences in this sample encode the identical CDR3. The rearrangement joins TRBV9 to TRBJ2-7, with no clear D. Trimming took 0 bases from V and 3 from J, leaving 10 bases between them. Germline assignment: CDR1 SGDLS and CDR2 YYNGEE. The CDR3 has 14 amino acids. The CDR3 DNA reads as TGTGCCAGCAGCGTAGGGCAGCTCCACTACGAGCAGTACTTC. Its protein is CASSVGQLHYEQYF.

The chain is built from TRBV15 and TRBJ1-1; D is perhaps TRBD1 (5 bases). With 3 bases removed from V and 0 bases from J, the gap between germline ends came to 11 bases. Germline V gene lookup returns CDR1 LNHNV and CDR2 YYDKDF (reference sequence). The CDR3 is 15 residues long. The CDR3 sequence: CATSRGGGLNTEAFF. The CDR3 coding sequence is TGTGCCACCAGCAGGGGGGGAGGCCTGAACACTGAAGCTTTCTTT.

Points on this clone: The sample has other DNA sequences that encode this CDR3 too. The chain employs TRBV9 and TRBJ2-1; TRBD2 aligns across 10 bases. The length of the CDR3 is 16 residues. The germline V gene has CDR1 SGDLS and CDR2 YYNGEE. Trimming removed 1 base from V and 0 bases from J; junction bases left unmatched: 1. The CDR3 sequence: CASSVPSGSSYNEQFF. Here the CDR3 DNA reads TGTGCCAGCAGCGTACCTAGCGGGAGCTCCTACAATGAGCAGTTCTTC.

The chain combines TRBV7-6 with TRBJ2-5; D remains unclear. Germline lookup yields CDR1 SGHVS and CDR2 FNYEAQ. The CDR3 consists of 16 residues. Trimming stripped 0 bases from V and 2 bases from J, with 13 bases between. The CDR3 DNA reads as TGTGCCAGCAGCTTAGCGGGATGGTGGGCACAAGAGACCCAGTACTTC. Translation gives CASSLAGWWAQETQYF.